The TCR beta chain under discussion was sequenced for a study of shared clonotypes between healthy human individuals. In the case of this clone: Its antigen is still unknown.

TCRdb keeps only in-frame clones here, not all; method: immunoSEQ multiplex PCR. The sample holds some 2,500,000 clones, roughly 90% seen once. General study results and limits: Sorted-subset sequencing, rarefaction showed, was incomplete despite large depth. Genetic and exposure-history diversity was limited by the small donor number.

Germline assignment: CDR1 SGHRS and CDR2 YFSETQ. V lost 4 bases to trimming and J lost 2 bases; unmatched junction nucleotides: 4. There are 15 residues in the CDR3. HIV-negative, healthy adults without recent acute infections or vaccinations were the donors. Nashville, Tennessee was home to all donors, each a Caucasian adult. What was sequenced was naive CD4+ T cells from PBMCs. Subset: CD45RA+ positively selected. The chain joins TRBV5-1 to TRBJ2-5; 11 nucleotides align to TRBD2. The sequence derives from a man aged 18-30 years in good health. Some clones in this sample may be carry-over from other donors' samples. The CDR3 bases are TGCGCCAGCAGCCGACTAGCGGGGCAGCAAGAGACCCAGTACTTC. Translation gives CASSRLAGQQETQYF.